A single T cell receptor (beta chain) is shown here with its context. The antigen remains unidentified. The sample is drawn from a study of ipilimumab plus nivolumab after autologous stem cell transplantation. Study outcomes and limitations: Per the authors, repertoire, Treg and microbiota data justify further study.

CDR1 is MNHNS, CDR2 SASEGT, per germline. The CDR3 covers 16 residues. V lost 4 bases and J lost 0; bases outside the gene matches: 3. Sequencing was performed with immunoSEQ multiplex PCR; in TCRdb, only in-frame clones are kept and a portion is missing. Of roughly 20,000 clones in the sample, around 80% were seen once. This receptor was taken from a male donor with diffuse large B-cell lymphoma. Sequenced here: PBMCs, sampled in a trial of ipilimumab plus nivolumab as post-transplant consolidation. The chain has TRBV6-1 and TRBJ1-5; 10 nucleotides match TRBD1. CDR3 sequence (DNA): TGTGCCAGCAGTGCTGGGACAGGGGATAGCAATCAGCCCCAGCATTTT. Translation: CASSAGTGDSNQPQHF.